This T cell receptor (beta chain) is drawn from a study of shared clonotypes between healthy human individuals. Background on the study: Each donor's CD4 naive and CD4 memory cells filled three plates apiece, CD8 naive two, and CD8 memory one.

The protocol was immunoSEQ multiplex PCR, while the TCRdb copy is restricted to in-frame clones and leaves out a portion. The data contain about 680,000 clones, approximately 79% of them seen just once; the ten biggest clones take up 1.5% to 2%. CDR1 and CDR2 from the germline V gene are SGHTA and FQGNSA. Trimming removed 5 bases at V and 5 bases at J, with 15 bases between. The CDR3 consists of 14 residues. The receptor's source is a woman aged 25 to 39 in good health. What was sequenced was memory CD4+ T cells sorted from blood. Subset described: CD45RA-negative fraction. This chain connects TRBV7-2 to TRBJ2-5, with D unresolved. The DNA of the CDR3 is TGTGCCAGCAGCCCACTCACTGGTTGGGAGACCCAGTACTTC. This gives the protein CASSPLTGWETQYF.